This T cell receptor beta chain was obtained from a study of blood T cell repertoires in COVID-19. Study at large: Sites across the United States, Italy and Spain contributed samples from acute and convalescent COVID-19. The analysed material was cDNA or gDNA that came from T cells, B-cell-depleted T cells, or PBMCs.

As processed by the authors: From reference gene primer amplification, estimates of nucleated cell counts were derived. The method was immunoSEQ multiplex PCR; TCRdb's version includes in-frame clones alone and lacks a portion of them. V and J calls and clone size are those listed in that table; D and trimming were worked out from the DNA. The sample consists of around 97,000 clones, nearly 90% of them appearing once. J gave up 8 bases and V 3 bases, and 14 bases lay outside the gene matches. The CDR3 is 17 amino acids. The V gene's germline CDR1 is KGHSH and CDR2 LQKENI. The sequence came from a middle-aged man in a cohort sampled during active COVID-19. The sequenced sample consisted of peripheral blood. The rearrangement joins TRBV18 to TRBJ2-1; 9 nucleotides align to TRBD1. Here the CDR3 DNA reads TGTGCCAGCTCACCCTTTACGGGACAGGGTCGTTGGCATGAGCAGTTCTTC. This sequence encodes CASSPFTGQGRWHEQFF.